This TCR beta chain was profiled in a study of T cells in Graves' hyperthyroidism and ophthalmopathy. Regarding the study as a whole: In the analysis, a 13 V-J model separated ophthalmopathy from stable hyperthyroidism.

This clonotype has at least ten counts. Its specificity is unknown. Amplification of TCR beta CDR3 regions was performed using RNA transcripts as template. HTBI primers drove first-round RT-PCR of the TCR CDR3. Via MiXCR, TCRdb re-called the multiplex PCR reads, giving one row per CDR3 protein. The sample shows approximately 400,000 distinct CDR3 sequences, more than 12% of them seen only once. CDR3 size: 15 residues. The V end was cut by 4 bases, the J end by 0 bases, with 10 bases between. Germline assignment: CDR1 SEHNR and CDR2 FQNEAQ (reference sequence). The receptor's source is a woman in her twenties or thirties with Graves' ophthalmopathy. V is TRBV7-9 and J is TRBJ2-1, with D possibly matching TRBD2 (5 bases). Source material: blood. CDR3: CASSSPGNSYNEQFF. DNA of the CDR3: TGTGCCAGCAGCTCCCCGGGAAACTCCTACAATGAGCAGTTCTTC.